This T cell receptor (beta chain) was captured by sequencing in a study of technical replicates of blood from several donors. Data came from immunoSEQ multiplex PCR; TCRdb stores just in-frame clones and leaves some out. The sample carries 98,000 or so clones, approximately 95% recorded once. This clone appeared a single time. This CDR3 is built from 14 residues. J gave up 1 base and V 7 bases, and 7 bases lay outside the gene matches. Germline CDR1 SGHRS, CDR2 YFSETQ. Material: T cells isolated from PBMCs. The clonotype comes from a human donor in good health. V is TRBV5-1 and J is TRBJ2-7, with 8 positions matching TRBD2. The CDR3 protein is CASAGGSGSYEQYF. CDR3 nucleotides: TGCGCCAGCGCGGGGGGCTCGGGGTCCTACGAGCAGTACTTC.